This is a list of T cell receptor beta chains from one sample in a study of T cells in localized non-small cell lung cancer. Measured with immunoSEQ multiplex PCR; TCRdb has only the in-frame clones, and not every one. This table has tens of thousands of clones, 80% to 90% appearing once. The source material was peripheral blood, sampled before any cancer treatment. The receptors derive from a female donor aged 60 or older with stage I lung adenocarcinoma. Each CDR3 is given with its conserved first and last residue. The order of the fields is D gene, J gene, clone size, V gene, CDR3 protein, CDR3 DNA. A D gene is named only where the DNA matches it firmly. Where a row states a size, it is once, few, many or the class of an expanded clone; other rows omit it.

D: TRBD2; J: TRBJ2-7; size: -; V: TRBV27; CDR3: CASSPLGTSGSYEQYF; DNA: TGTGCCAGCAGTCCCCTCGGGACTAGCGGATCCTACGAGCAGTACTTC
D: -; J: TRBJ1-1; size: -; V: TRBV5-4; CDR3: CASSLGTGMGMVAFF; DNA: TGTGCCAGCAGCTTGGGGACCGGGATGGGGATGGTAGCTTTCTTT
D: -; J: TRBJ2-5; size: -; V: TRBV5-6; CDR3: CASSPQGLRETQYF; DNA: TGTGCCAGCAGCCCTCAGGGACTTCGGGAGACCCAGTACTTC
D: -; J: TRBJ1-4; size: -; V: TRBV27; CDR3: CASSRGPTSREKLFF; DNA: TGTGCCAGCAGCCGAGGACCGACCTCCCGAGAAAAACTGTTTTTT
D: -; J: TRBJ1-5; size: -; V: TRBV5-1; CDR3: CASSLGAGGPNQPQHF; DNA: TGCGCCAGCAGCTTGGGAGCCGGGGGCCCCAATCAGCCCCAGCATTTT
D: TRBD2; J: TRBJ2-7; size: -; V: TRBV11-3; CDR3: CASSLYLSGSQSYEQYF; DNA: TGTGCCAGCAGCTTATATCTCAGCGGGAGCCAATCCTACGAGCAGTACTTC
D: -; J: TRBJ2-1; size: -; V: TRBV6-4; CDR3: CASSATVTQFF; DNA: TGTGCCAGCAGTGCGACAGTGACCCAGTTCTTC
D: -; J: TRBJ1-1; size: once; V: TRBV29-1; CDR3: CSVAAVLGGAEAFF; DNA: TGCAGCGTTGCCGCCGTTTTAGGGGGTGCTGAAGCTTTCTTT
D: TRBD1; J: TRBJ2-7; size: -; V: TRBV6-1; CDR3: CASSGGGQGASYEQYF; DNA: TGTGCCAGCAGTGGGGGGGGACAGGGTGCCTCCTACGAGCAGTACTTC
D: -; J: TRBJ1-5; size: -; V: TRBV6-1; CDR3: CASSEVVGRGQPQHF; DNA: TGTGCCAGCAGTGAAGTGGTAGGGAGAGGTCAGCCCCAGCATTTT